The 26 T cell receptor beta chains below come from one sample, sequenced in a study of neurological immune-mediated disorders. Documented time point: longitudinal time-point 2. TCRdb processed the 5' RACE reads anew with MiXCR; each CDR3 protein has one entry. The data hold some 60,000 distinct CDR3 sequences, with 9.7% observed a single time. Specimen: PBMCs. The receptors shown here come from a man aged 30-40 years in good health.

This clonotype was counted many times. The chain employs TRBV7-9 and TRBJ2-7, with D possibly matching TRBD1 (6 bases). This CDR3 is built from 22 residues. In germline, CDR1 is SEHNR, CDR2 FQNEAQ (reference sequence). V lost 5 bases, J lost 0 bases, and 35 bases lay in between. The chain's CDR3 is CASSPSPGTLSVVRWSSYEQYF. The CDR3, as DNA: TGTGCCAGCAGCCCAAGTCCCGGGACATTATCTGTTGTCCGCTGGAGCTCCTACGAGCAGTACTTC.

This clonotype was detected ten times or more. The chain is built from TRBV3-1 and TRBJ2-5, with D possibly TRBD2 on 6 matching bases. Germline V lookup: CDR1 LGHDT, CDR2 YNNKEL (reference sequence). The CDR3 is 14 residues long. V was cut by 7 bases and J by 1 base, with 13 bases left in between. This CDR3 is CASTVSGSQETQYF. The CDR3 region has the DNA TGTGCCAGCACCGTTAGCGGTTCCCAAGAGACCCAGTACTTC.

The sample holds many counts of this clonotype. This chain joins TRBV5-5 and TRBJ1-5; D gene unclear. The V end lost 1 base, the J end lost 7 bases, and 9 bases lay between the germline ends. Germline assignment: CDR1 SGHKS and CDR2 YYEKEE (reference sequence). The CDR3 sequence is 13 residues long. The CDR3 protein is CASSLIWNQPQHF. DNA for the CDR3: TGTGCCAGCAGCTTGATATGGAACCAGCCCCAGCATTTT. The complete variable domain, with remaining parts taken from reference TRBV5-5 and TRBJ1-5, reads DAGVTQSPTHLIKTRGQQVTLRCSPISGHKSVSWYQQVLGQGPQFIFQYYEKEERGRGNFPDRFSARQFPNYSSELNVNALLLGDSALYLCASSLIWNQPQHFGDGTRLSIL.

This clonotype was observed at least ten times. J is TRBJ1-4 and V is TRBV4-1; D possibly corresponds to TRBD1 (6 bases). In germline, CDR1 is MGHRA, CDR2 YSYEKL. This CDR3 is 18 amino acids long. Trimming cost V 1 base and J 0 bases, with 15 bases left between them. CDR3 nucleotides: TGCGCCAGCAGCCAAGGAGAAGGGCGACAGGCAACTAATGAAAAACTGTTTTTT. This translates into CASSQGEGRQATNEKLFF.

This clonotype was observed a handful of times. The V gene is TRBV18, the J gene TRBJ1-1; 9 nucleotides match TRBD1. The CDR3 extends over 13 amino acids. CDR1 KGHSH and CDR2 LQKENI come from the germline V gene. After removal of 6 bases from V and 10 bases from J, the junction contained 9 bases not matched to a gene. Written as DNA, the CDR3 is TGTGCCAGCTCGGGACAGGGAATGGGCGTAGCTTTCTTT. Translated, it gives CASSGQGMGVAFF.

This clonotype was observed at least ten times. This chain uses TRBV20-1 with TRBJ2-7, with 10 bases that match TRBD1. Trimming at V came to 0 bases and at J to 4 bases, leaving 3 bases not matched to a gene. The germline V gene encodes CDR1 DFQATT and CDR2 SNEGSKA (reference sequence). The CDR3 has 14 amino acids. The chain's CDR3 is CSARDGQGGYEQYF. CDR3 bases: TGCAGTGCTAGAGATGGACAGGGGGGATACGAGCAGTACTTC.

Ten or more counts support this clonotype. V is TRBV5-6 and J is TRBJ1-5; D gene ambiguous. Germline V gene sequence: CDR1 SGHDT, CDR2 YYEEEE. Between the trimmed V and J ends, which lost 0 bases and 12 bases, there was a span of 7 bases. The CDR3 totals 11 residues. This CDR3 is CASSLEFLQHF. CDR3 nucleotide sequence: TGTGCCAGCAGCTTGGAATTTCTCCAGCATTTT. The full variable domain, its missing parts supplied by reference TRBV5-6 and TRBJ1-5, is DAGVTQSPTHLIKTRGQQVTLRCSPKSGHDTVSWYQQALGQGPQFIFQYYEEEERQRGNFPDRFSGHQFPNYSSELNVNALLLGDSALYLCASSLEFLQHFGDGTRLSIL.

The chain uses TRBV12-3 or TRBV12-4 and TRBJ2-7; D perhaps matches TRBD1 (6 bases). V lost 5 bases and J lost 1, with 12 bases in between. The CDR3 extends over 14 amino acids. The chain's CDR3 is CASSPETGSYEQYF. The CDR3 bases are TGTGCCAGCAGTCCAGAGACAGGTTCCTACGAGCAGTACTTC.

This clonotype has at least ten counts. The CDR3 coding sequence is TGTGCCAGCAGTTTGAGGTATCCATTTACCTACGAGCAGTACTTC. Its translation is CASSLRYPFTYEQYF. The gene calls are TRBV28 and TRBJ2-7; no firm D call. Germline-derived CDR1 and CDR2 are MDHEN and SYDVKM. V was pared by 3 bases and J by 2 bases, with 14 bases between. This CDR3 region has 15 residues.

This clonotype was detected a few times. V is TRBV10-3 and J is TRBJ1-5; TRBD1 might be the D (6 bases). Germline V lookup: CDR1 ENHRY, CDR2 SYGVKD. V lost 2 bases to trimming and J lost 4 bases, with 9 bases between them. The CDR3 contains 14 residues. CDR3 DNA sequence: TGTGCCATCAGTGAGAGGGACATAAATCAGCCCCAGCATTTT. Protein product: CAISERDINQPQHF.

This clonotype was counted between two and nine times. The chain carries TRBV7-6 and TRBJ2-3; 8 bases align to TRBD1. The germline CDR1 and CDR2 sequences are SGHVS and FNYEAQ. V trimming: 3 bases; J trimming: 2 bases; junction bases outside the gene matches: 4. CDR3 length: 15 amino acids. DNA of the CDR3: TGTGCCAGCAGCTTCGGACAGGGTAACACAGATACGCAGTATTTT. Its protein product is CASSFGQGNTDTQYF. The full variable domain, completed using reference TRBV7-6 and TRBJ2-3, is GAGVSQSPRYKVTKRGQDVALRCDPISGHVSLYWYRQALGQGPEFLTYFNYEAQQDKSGLPNDRFSAERPEGSISTLTIQRTEQRDSAMYRCASSFGQGNTDTQYFGPGTRLTVL.

This clonotype was seen many times. V and J are TRBV28 and TRBJ2-5; 8 positions agree with TRBD1. This CDR3 spans 15 amino acids. The germline gives CDR1 MDHEN, CDR2 SYDVKM. V lost 6 bases to trimming and J lost 0 bases; unmatched junction nucleotides: 6. The CDR3 region has the DNA TGTGCCAGCAGCTTTGACAGGGGTTACCAAGAGACCCAGTACTTC. This translates into CASSFDRGYQETQYF.

This clonotype showed up many times. The rearrangement uses TRBV5-1 and TRBJ2-5; 8 nucleotides align to TRBD1. The length of the CDR3 is 15 residues. Germline V gene sequence: CDR1 SGHRS, CDR2 YFSETQ. V was clipped by 5 bases and J by 0 bases; unmatched bases: 6. The CDR3 sequence is CASRHMTGDQETQYF. CDR3 DNA sequence: TGCGCCAGCAGGCATATGACAGGGGACCAAGAGACCCAGTACTTC.

This clonotype was seen only a few times. The chain links TRBV2 to TRBJ2-5; D is perhaps TRBD1 or TRBD2 (5 bases each). The germline V gene encodes CDR1 SNHLY and CDR2 FYNNEI. V was cut by 3 bases and J by 4 bases, with 9 bases left in between. CDR3 length equals 13 residues. The CDR3, as DNA: TGTGCCAGCAGTGACCCGGGGACAGAGACCCAGTACTTC. Translation: CASSDPGTETQYF.

This clonotype was seen many times. The rearrangement links TRBV27 to TRBJ1-6, with unresolved D. V lost 5 bases and J 6 bases, leaving 11 bases between the germline ends. The CDR3 has 14 residues. CDR1 MNHEY and CDR2 SMNVEV come from the germline V gene (reference sequence). The CDR3, as DNA: TGTGCCAGCAGTCGGATGGTAGTTAATTCACCCCTCCACTTT. Translation: CASSRMVVNSPLHF.

This clonotype has just a few counts. This may come from a read error, since a much larger clone is one base off. The chain has TRBV18 and TRBJ1-5; perhaps TRBD1 as D (6 bases). V dropped 10 bases and J dropped 4 bases, with 17 bases sitting between them. Germline V gives CDR1 KGHSH, CDR2 LQKENI. There are 14 residues in the CDR3. CDR3: CANSPQGANQPQHF. The CDR3 region has the DNA TGTGCCAACTCCCCACAGGGCGCGAATCAGCCCCAGCATTTT.

This clonotype was found many times. The CDR3 DNA follows: TGCAGCGTTGAATTGAGGGGCGGGAGTTACGAGCAGTACTTC. It encodes CSVELRGGSYEQYF. The chain recombines TRBV29-1 with TRBJ2-7, with 7 bases fitting TRBD2. CDR3 length equals 14 residues. Per germline, CDR1 SQVTM and CDR2 ANQGSEA. V lost 2 bases to trimming and J lost 4 bases; unmatched junction nucleotides: 8.

This clonotype was detected ten times or more. The chain is built from TRBV4-2 and TRBJ2-3, with 8 nucleotides matching TRBD2. CDR1 and CDR2 (germline): LGHNA, YNFKEQ. Losses at the gene ends were 1 base for V and 0 bases for J; bases not matched to a gene: 6. The CDR3 is 17 amino acids. CDR3: CASSQVTSGTSTDTQYF. The DNA for the CDR3 is TGTGCCAGCAGCCAAGTCACTAGCGGAACTAGCACAGATACGCAGTATTTT.

This clonotype was counted ten times or more. The chain recombines TRBV5-4 with TRBJ1-4; TRBD1 might be the D (5 bases). Germline V gene sequence: CDR1 SGHNT, CDR2 YYREEE (reference sequence). There are 15 residues in the CDR3. The germline V and J ends were trimmed by 1 base and 0 bases, with 7 bases remaining between them. CDR3 in amino acids: CASSLWGATNEKLFF. In nucleotides, the CDR3 is TGTGCCAGCAGCTTGTGGGGGGCAACTAATGAAAAACTGTTTTTT.

This clonotype showed up many times. V is TRBV5-1 and J is TRBJ2-2; 14 nucleotides agree with TRBD2. The germline V gene encodes CDR1 SGHRS and CDR2 YFSETQ. V lost 4 bases, J lost 5 bases, and 13 bases stayed unmatched. This CDR3 comprises 19 residues. The DNA of the CDR3 is TGCGCCAGCAGCACTCCCCGCGGGACTAGCGGGAGCGGGACCGGGGAGCTGTTTTTT. The encoded protein is CASSTPRGTSGSGTGELFF.

This clonotype was seen many times. The V gene is TRBV20-1, the J gene TRBJ2-3; 11 bases fit TRBD2. This CDR3 contains 15 residues. Germline lookup yields CDR1 DFQATT and CDR2 SNEGSKA (reference sequence). V shed 5 bases and J 5 bases; nucleotides not matched to a gene: 9. The CDR3 coding sequence is TGCAGTGCTTACGCTACTAGCGGGAGAAAAGATACGCAGTATTTT. This encodes CSAYATSGRKDTQYF.

This clonotype was observed many times. The V and J genes are TRBV5-1 and TRBJ2-5, with TRBD2 matching 7 bases. CDR3 length equals 14 residues. Germline V gene data show CDR1 as SGHRS and CDR2 as YFSETQ. The CDR3 region is CASARGVTHETQYF. The CDR3 DNA follows: TGCGCTTCGGCCCGGGGGGTAACCCACGAGACCCAGTACTTC.

In this sample, this clonotype turned up many times. The chain recombines TRBV5-1 with TRBJ2-2; D not certain. The V gene's germline CDR1 is SGHRS and CDR2 YFSETQ. This CDR3 has 17 residues. Trimming took off 2 bases at V and 1 base at J, with 15 bases between the two ends. The CDR3 DNA follows: TGCGCCAGCAGCTTTGTTCTGGGAAACGAGAACACCGGGGAGCTGTTTTTT. It specifies CASSFVLGNENTGELFF.

In this sample, this clonotype turned up a few times. The chain is built from TRBV18 and TRBJ2-7, with D tentatively TRBD2 (6 bases). The length of the CDR3 is 16 residues. Trimming shortened V by 0 bases and J by 3 bases, and 15 bases separated the two germline ends. The germline V gene encodes CDR1 KGHSH and CDR2 LQKENI. The CDR3 protein is CASSPPSGRDLYEQYF. CDR3 DNA sequence: TGTGCCAGCTCACCACCAAGCGGGCGAGACCTCTACGAGCAGTACTTC.

This clonotype was recorded many times. The chain carries TRBV28 and TRBJ2-7; TRBD2 matches at 7 bases. The CDR3 has 15 residues. V shed 6 bases, J shed 4 bases, and the junction held 12 bases outside the gene matches. Germline V CDR1 and CDR2: MDHEN, SYDVKM. The CDR3 nucleotides are TGTGCCAGCAGATCCCGACTAGCTTCGGATTACGAGCAGTACTTC. Translating it yields CASRSRLASDYEQYF.

The chain is built from TRBV24-1 and TRBJ2-3, with D tentatively TRBD2 (5 bases). V was trimmed by 3 bases and J by 3 bases, leaving 12 bases between them. The CDR3 has 15 residues. The germline V gene encodes CDR1 KGHDR and CDR2 SFDVKD. As DNA, the CDR3 is TGTGCCACCAGTGATCCGTCCGGGGAAACAGATACGCAGTATTTT. Amino acids: CATSDPSGETDTQYF.